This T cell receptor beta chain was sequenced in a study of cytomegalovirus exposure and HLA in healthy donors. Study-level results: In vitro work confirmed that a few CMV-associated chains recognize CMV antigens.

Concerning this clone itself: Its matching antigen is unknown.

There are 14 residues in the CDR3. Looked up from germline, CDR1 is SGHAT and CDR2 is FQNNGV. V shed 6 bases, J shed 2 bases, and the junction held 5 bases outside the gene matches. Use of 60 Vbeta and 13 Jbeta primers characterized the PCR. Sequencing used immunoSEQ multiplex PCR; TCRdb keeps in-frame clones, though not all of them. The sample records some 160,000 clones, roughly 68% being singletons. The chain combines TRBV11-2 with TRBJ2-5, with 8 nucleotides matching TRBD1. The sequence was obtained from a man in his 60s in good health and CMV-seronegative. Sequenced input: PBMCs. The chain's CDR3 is CASSKGQAQETQYF. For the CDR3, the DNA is TGTGCCAGCAGTAAGGGACAGGCGCAAGAGACCCAGTACTTC.